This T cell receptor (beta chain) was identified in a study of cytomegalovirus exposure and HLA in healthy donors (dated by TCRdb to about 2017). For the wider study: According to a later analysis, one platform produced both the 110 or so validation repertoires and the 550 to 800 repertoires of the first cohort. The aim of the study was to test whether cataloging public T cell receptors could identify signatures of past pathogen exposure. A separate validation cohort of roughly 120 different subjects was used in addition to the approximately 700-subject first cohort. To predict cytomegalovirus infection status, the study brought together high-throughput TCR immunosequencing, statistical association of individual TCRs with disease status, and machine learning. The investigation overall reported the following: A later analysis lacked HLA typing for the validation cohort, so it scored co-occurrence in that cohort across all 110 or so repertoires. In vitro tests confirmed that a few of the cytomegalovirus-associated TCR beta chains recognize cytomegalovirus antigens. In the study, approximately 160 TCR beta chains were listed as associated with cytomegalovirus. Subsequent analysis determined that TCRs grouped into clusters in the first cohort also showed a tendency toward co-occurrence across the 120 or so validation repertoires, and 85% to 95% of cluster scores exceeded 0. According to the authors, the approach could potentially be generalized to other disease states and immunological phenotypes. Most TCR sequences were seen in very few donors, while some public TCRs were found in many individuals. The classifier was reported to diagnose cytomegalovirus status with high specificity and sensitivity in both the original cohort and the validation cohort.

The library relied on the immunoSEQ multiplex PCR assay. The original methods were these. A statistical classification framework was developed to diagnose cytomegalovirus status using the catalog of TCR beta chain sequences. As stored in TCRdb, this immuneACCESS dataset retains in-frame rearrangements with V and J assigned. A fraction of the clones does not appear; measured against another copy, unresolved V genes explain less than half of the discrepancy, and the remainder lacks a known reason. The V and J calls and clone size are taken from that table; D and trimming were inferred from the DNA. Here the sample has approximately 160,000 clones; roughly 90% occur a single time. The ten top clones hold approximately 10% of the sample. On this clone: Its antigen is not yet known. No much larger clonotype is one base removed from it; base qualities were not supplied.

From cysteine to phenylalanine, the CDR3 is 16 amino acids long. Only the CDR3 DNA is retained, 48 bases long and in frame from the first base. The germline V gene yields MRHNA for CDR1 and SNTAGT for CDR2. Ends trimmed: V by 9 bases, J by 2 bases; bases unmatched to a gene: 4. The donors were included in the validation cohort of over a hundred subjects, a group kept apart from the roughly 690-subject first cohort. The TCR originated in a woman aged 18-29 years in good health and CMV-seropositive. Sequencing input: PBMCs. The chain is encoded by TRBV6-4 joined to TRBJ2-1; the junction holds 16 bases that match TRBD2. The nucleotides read TGTGCCAGACCGGGACTAGCGGGAGGGCCCTACAATGAGCAGTTCTTC. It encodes CARPGLAGGPYNEQFF.